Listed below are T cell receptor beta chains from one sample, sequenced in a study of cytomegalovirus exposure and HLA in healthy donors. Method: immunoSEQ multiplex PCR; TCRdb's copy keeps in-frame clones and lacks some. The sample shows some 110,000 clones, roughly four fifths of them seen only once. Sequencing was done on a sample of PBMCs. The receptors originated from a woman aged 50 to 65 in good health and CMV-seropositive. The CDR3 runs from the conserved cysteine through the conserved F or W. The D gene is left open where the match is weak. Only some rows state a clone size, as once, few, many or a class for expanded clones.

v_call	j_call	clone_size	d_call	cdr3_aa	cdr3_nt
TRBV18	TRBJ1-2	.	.	CASSPSGQGGVLKEGDGYTF	TGTGCCAGCTCACCAAGCGGCCAGGGCGGGGTACTTAAAGAAGGCGATGGCTACACCTTC
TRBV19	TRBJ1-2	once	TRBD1	CASSSWTGGLLGYTF	TGTGCCAGTAGTAGTTGGACAGGGGGACTACTGGGCTACACCTTC
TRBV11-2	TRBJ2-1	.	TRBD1	CASSLGTAYNEQFF	TGTGCCAGCAGCCTGGGGACAGCCTACAATGAGCAGTTCTTC
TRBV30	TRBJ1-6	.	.	CARTTGHSTSPLHF	TGTGCCCGTACGACGGGACACTCGACCTCACCCCTCCACTTT
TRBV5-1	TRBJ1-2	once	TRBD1	CASSETTGGGYTF	TGCGCCAGCAGCGAGACCACAGGGGGTGGCTACACCTTC
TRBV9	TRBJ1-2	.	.	CASSVAWRGDYGYTF	TGTGCCAGCAGCGTAGCATGGAGGGGTGACTATGGCTACACCTTC
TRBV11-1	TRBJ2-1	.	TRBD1	CASSLGTGFNEQFF	TGTGCCAGCAGCTTAGGGACAGGGTTTAATGAGCAGTTCTTC
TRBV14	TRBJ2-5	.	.	CASSQISREETQYF	TGTGCCAGCAGCCAAATATCCAGGGAAGAGACCCAGTACTTC
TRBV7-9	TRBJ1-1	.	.	CASSLVAGAHTEAFF	TGTGCCAGCAGCTTAGTTGCAGGGGCCCACACTGAAGCTTTCTTT
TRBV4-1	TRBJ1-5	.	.	CASSQGSRGNQPQHF	TGCGCCAGCAGCCAAGGCTCTCGGGGCAATCAGCCCCAGCATTTT
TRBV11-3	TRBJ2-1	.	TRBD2	CASSTVFIAGGDNEQFF	TGTGCCAGCAGCACCGTGTTCATAGCGGGGGGGGACAATGAGCAGTTCTTC
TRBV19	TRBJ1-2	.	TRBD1	CASSEDRVYGYTF	TGTGCCAGTAGTGAGGACAGGGTCTATGGCTACACCTTC
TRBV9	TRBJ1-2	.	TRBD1	CASSADRNYGYTF	TGTGCCAGCAGCGCGGACAGGAACTATGGCTACACCTTC
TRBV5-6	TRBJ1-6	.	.	CASSQDSYSPLHF	TGTGCCAGCAGCCAGGACAGCTATTCACCCCTCCACTTT
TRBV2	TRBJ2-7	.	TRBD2	CASSAGGSSYEQYF	TGTGCCAGCAGTGCGGGGGGTAGCTCCTACGAGCAGTACTTC
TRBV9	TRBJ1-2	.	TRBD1	CASRTGTGGDGYTF	TGTGCCAGCAGAACCGGGACAGGGGGCGATGGCTACACCTTC
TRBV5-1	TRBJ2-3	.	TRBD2	CASSLATRGGGNFYTDTQYF	TGCGCCAGCAGCTTGGCCACGCGGGGCGGGGGGAACTTTTACACAGATACGCAGTATTTT
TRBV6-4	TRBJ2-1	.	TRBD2	CASSDKTSGDHSEQFF	TGTGCCAGCAGTGACAAAACTAGCGGGGACCACTCTGAGCAGTTCTTC
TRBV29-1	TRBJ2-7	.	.	CSAVGARGTYEQYF	TGCAGCGCCGTTGGGGCGCGGGGCACGTACGAGCAGTACTTC
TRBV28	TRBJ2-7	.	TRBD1	CASSPYDRVTEQYF	TGTGCCAGCAGCCCTTACGACAGGGTAACCGAGCAGTACTTC
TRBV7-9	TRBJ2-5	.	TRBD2	CASRYSGGASETQYF	TGTGCCAGCAGATACAGCGGGGGGGCCTCAGAGACCCAGTACTTC
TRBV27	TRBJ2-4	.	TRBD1	CASSLKRTGVSNIQYF	TGTGCCAGCAGCCTCAAACGAACAGGGGTTTCAAACATTCAGTACTTC
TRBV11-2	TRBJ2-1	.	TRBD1	CASSTDRGRGVNEQFF	TGTGCCAGCAGCACGGACAGGGGTAGAGGAGTTAATGAGCAGTTCTTC
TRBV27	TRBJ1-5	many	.	CASSYEGQPQHF	TGTGCCAGCAGTTATGAGGGACAGCCCCAGCATTTT
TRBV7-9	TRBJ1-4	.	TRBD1	CASSTTGTGAEKLFF	TGTGCCAGCAGCACTACCGGGACAGGGGCTGAAAAACTGTTTTTT
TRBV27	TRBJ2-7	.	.	CASSLTRLPLTYEQYF	TGTGCCAGCAGTTTAACCAGGTTACCATTAACCTACGAGCAGTACTTC
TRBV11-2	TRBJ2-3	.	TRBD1	CASSLDRDLTDTQYF	TGTGCCAGCAGCCTGGACAGGGATCTCACAGATACGCAGTATTTT